This record covers a single T cell receptor beta chain. The antigen remains undetermined. Sequenced by immunoSEQ multiplex PCR; TCRdb stores in-frame clones only, minus some. This sample has approximately 150,000 clones, with roughly nine tenths found just once. The data derive from a study of cytomegalovirus exposure and HLA in healthy donors. Study at large: The approximately 130 validation repertoires matched the roughly 650 first-cohort repertoires in platform, a later analysis reported. Study-wide points: According to the study, 160 or so TCR beta chains were cytomegalovirus-associated. Most TCR sequences showed up rarely, but some public TCRs showed up in many donors. In vitro experiments confirmed that three CMV-associated chains were specific for CMV antigens.

CDR1 is SGHRS, CDR2 YFSETQ, per germline. The CDR3 loop spans 13 amino acids. V was clipped by 0 bases and J by 0 bases, with 4 bases between them. The TCR originated in a woman aged 18-29 years in good health and CMV-seropositive. The chain is built from TRBV5-1 and TRBJ2-7; D gene ambiguous. Sequenced: PBMCs. The DNA of the CDR3 is TGCGCCAGCAGCTTGGACAACTCCTACGAGCAGTACTTC. As protein: CASSLDNSYEQYF.